This TCR beta chain was found in a study of long-term antiretroviral therapy in people with HIV. Survey level was the resolution at which the v3.0 immunoSEQ assay ran. Sequencing was intended to reach roughly 40,000-55,000 T-cell genomes per sample. Sequencing was performed with immunoSEQ multiplex PCR; in TCRdb, only in-frame clones are kept and a portion is missing. The data show over 15,000 clones, less than 85% seen once. The samples, holding about 0.9-11 million cryopreserved PBMC, were thawed before DNA extraction was carried out. The CDR3 extends over 14 amino acids. V lost 6 bases and J lost 4; bases outside the gene matches: 4. Germline V lookup: CDR1 SGHNT, CDR2 YENEEA.

The V gene is TRBV11-3, the J gene TRBJ2-7; 12 bases are shared with TRBD1. The sequence was collected from a woman between 50 and 59 years old with HIV. The material was unsorted PBMCs, obtained 0.5 years before starting antiretroviral therapy. In DNA, the CDR3 is TGTGCCAGCAGACCGGGACAGGGGGCGTACGAGCAGTACTTC. Amino acids: CASRPGQGAYEQYF. Full variable domain (outside the CDR3, taken from reference TRBV11-3 and TRBJ2-7): EAGVVQSPRYKIIEKKQPVAFWCNPISGHNTLYWYLQNLGQGPELLIRYENEEAVDDSQLPKDRFSAERLKGVDSTLKIQPAELGDSAVYLCASRPGQGAYEQYFGPGTRLTVT.